The entry that follows covers one T cell receptor beta chain sequence. Its recognized antigen is unknown. No much larger clonotype is one base removed from it; base qualities were not supplied. These data are taken from a study of Ad26.COV2.S vaccination and SARS-CoV-2 variants (dated by TCRdb to the early 2020s). Regarding the research as a whole: Donors in the vaccine arm were drawn from COV1001, a multicentre, randomized, double-blind, placebo-controlled phase I-IIa trial testing Ad26.COV2.S in healthy adults. TCRbeta repertoire sequencing served as the tool for gauging how specific and how broad the SARS-CoV-2-reactive T cell receptors were following Ad26.COV2.S vaccination. Participants in the trial were split at random into five groups of five each, receiving low-dose or high-dose Ad26.COV2.S once or twice, or else placebo on both occasions. Dosing of Ad26.COV2.S was intramuscular, at either 5x10^10 or 1x10^11 viral particles, delivered as one shot or as two shots spaced 56 days apart. The TCR-sequenced set comprised around 30 samples: approximately 19 Ad26.COV2.S vaccine recipients, 5 placebo recipients and 8 SARS-CoV-2 convalescent individuals. Investigators remained blinded to trial group allocation during experiments and outcome assessment.

TCRbeta CDR3 regions were sequenced with the immunoSEQ Assay. After extraction, genomic DNA underwent amplification by bias-controlled multiplex PCR, followed by high-throughput sequencing. On the study's bioinformatics: To quantify the absolute abundance of every unique TCRbeta CDR3 region, sequences were collapsed and filtered. T cell fraction was estimated by normalizing TCRbeta template counts to usable DNA, with usable DNA measured through amplification of reference genes found in all nucleated cells. Repertoire TCRs were annotated as SARS-CoV-2-specific when V gene, CDR3 amino acid sequence and J gene were exactly matched to a known reactive TCR set. MIRA supplied the reference SARS-CoV-2 TCR set, which was filtered for enrichment in COVID-19-positive ImmuneCODE repertoires so that public or cross-reactive TCRs were removed. Using the MIRA antigens, annotated TCRs were further analysed by specific ORF or by position within an ORF. Breadth was defined as the number of annotated unique rearrangements divided by the total number of unique productive rearrangements, and depth was defined as the summed frequency of the annotated unique rearrangements. TCR breadth was compared between groups using two-sided Wilcoxon rank-sum tests. In its TCRdb copy, this immuneACCESS table keeps in-frame sequences only and misses some clones. Where compared with another copy, unresolved V genes explain less than half of these, and the others have no known cause. D and trimming come from the DNA, and the V and J calls and clone size come from that table. Counted in this sample were over 350,000 clones; 88% of them appeared once. The ten largest clones capture 3.5% of the sample.

On the study overall, not on this receptor specifically: Substantial breadth of spike-specific CD8+ and CD4+ T cell responses was reported after vaccination. Ad26.COV2.S recipients had higher spike-specific TCR breadth than placebo recipients (P = 0.0014). The authors noted that the TCR breadth and depth analyses may have underestimated total T cell responses. The study lacked the statistical power to compare responses across vaccine doses or regimens. Comparable non-spike TCR breadth was observed between vaccine and placebo recipients, consistent with only spike being contained in the vaccine.

According to the germline V gene, CDR1 reads MNHEY and CDR2 reads SVGAGI. V loses 2 bases, J loses 3 bases, and the germline ends lie 11 bases apart. Taken from cysteine to phenylalanine, the CDR3 has 14 residues. The entry retains the CDR3 DNA only, 42 bases that are in frame from base 1. The sample's treatment or condition label, decoded: roughly 18 received Ad26.COV2.S at low or high dose, single or two shots; roughly five received placebo; per-sample allocation not given. Repertoires of vaccine and placebo recipients were sequenced from samples taken on day 63 after the first injection. In Cohort 1b, some 25 adults aged 18-55 years were enrolled at a single site in Boston, USA, between 29 July and 7 August 2020. Ad26.COV2.S was a replication-incompetent adenovirus type 26 vector that expressed a prefusion-stabilized SARS-CoV-2 spike protein derived from the original Wuhan strain.

Here the sequenced sample was peripheral blood, taken in a trial of Ad26.COV2.S vaccine versus placebo. The chain links TRBV6-5 with TRBJ2-7, and possibly TRBD1, on 6 matching bases. The source of this sequence is a person between 18 and 65 years old who received the Ad26.COV2.S COVID-19 vaccine or a placebo. The CDR3 here reads CASSYAGQNYEQYF. The nucleotides read TGTGCCAGCAGTTACGCAGGACAGAACTACGAGCAGTACTTC.